What follows are 5 T cell receptor beta chains derived from one specimen sequenced in a study of blood T cells in healthy people across ages. A J-beta primer mix and a sample-barcoded 5' primer were used in a second PCR of about 6 to 12 cycles. MiXCR, applied by TCRdb to the 5' RACE reads, yields one record per CDR3 protein. The sample contains approximately 800,000 distinct CDR3 sequences, 53% of which appear only once. The source material was blood. These receptors originate from a man of 80 years or more in good health.

The V gene is TRBV18, the J gene TRBJ2-1; unclear D gene. The CDR3 is made up of 17 amino acids. CDR1 and CDR2 from the germline V gene are KGHSH and LQKENI. V dropped 2 bases and J dropped 4 bases, with 18 bases sitting between them. CDR3 amino acids: CASSPNVPTPPYNEQFF. The CDR3 bases are TGTGCCAGCTCACCAAACGTACCCACCCCTCCATACAATGAGCAGTTCTTC.

This clonotype was recorded only once. This chain uses TRBV5-1 with TRBJ2-7; TRBD1 matches 9 bases. Germline-derived CDR1 and CDR2 are SGHRS and YFSETQ. J was trimmed by 3 bases and V by 0 bases; bases with no gene match: 4. The CDR3 loop spans 15 amino acids. DNA of the CDR3: TGCGCCAGCAGCTTGGCCTGGGGACAGGGCTACGAGCAGTACTTC. Translation: CASSLAWGQGYEQYF.

This clonotype was seen a few times. The chain uses TRBV5-1 and TRBJ2-7; weak D call: TRBD1 (5 bases). CDR1 is SGHRS and CDR2 is YFSETQ in the germline V gene. With 3 bases removed from V and 5 bases from J, the gap between germline ends came to 6 bases. The CDR3 extends over 11 amino acids. CDR3 in amino acids: CASSWGDEQYF. In DNA, the CDR3 is TGCGCCAGCAGCTGGGGCGACGAGCAGTACTTC.

This chain uses TRBV5-6 with TRBJ2-4, with D possibly TRBD1 on 6 matching bases. The V end lost 4 bases, the J end lost 6 bases, and 14 bases lay between the germline ends. Germline V lookup: CDR1 SGHDT, CDR2 YYEEEE. This CDR3 comprises 14 residues. As DNA, the CDR3 is TGTGCCAGCAGCGCCGGGGACATTAGAAACATTCAGTACTTC. Its translation: CASSAGDIRNIQYF.

The rearrangement uses TRBV9 and TRBJ1-6, with TRBD1 matching over 7 bases. CDR1 and CDR2 from the germline V gene are SGDLS and YYNGEE. Trimming at V came to 6 bases and at J to 4 bases, leaving 7 bases not matched to a gene. The CDR3 runs 15 residues. Here the CDR3 reads CASTRTGSYNSPLHF. CDR3 nucleotide sequence: TGTGCCAGCACAAGGACAGGATCGTATAATTCACCCCTCCACTTT.